This passage covers 6 T cell receptor beta chains from one sample sequenced in a study of cytomegalovirus exposure and HLA in healthy donors. In the PCR, 60 Vbeta and 13 Jbeta primers were used. Some clones are missing from TCRdb's copy, which holds only in-frame ones; the method was immunoSEQ multiplex PCR. Here the sample spans about 120,000 clones, 81% being singletons. The specimen sequenced was PBMCs. Receptors originate from a man younger than 30 in good health and CMV-seropositive.

The V call is TRBV19, the J call TRBJ1-1, with 7 bases lining up with TRBD1. CDR1 is LNHDA and CDR2 is SQIVND in the germline V gene (reference sequence). The CDR3 is 21 residues long. V gave up 3 bases and J gave up 0 bases; unmatched junction bases: 22. The CDR3 nucleotides read TGTGCCAGTAGTATTTCCACATCAGTCGGCAGGGGGGTACACATGAACACTGAAGCTTTCTTT. Amino acid sequence: CASSISTSVGRGVHMNTEAFF. The full variable domain, with the rest looked up from reference TRBV19 and TRBJ1-1, is DGGITQSPKYLFRKEGQNVTLSCEQNLNHDAMYWYRQDPGQGLRLIYYSQIVNDFQKGDIAEGYSVSREKKESFPLTVTSAQKNPTAFYLCASSISTSVGRGVHMNTEAFFGQGTRLTVV.

The chain employs TRBV30 and TRBJ1-2, with TRBD1 matching 10 bases. The CDR3 extends over 16 amino acids. Per the germline V gene, CDR1 is GTSNPN and CDR2 is SVGIG (reference sequence). The V segment lost 3 bases and the J segment 2 bases; nucleotides outside the gene matches: 9. The CDR3: CAWSTRRQGANYGYTF. In DNA, the CDR3 is TGTGCCTGGAGCACAAGGAGACAGGGGGCAAACTATGGCTACACCTTC.

This clone came up once. This rearrangement joins TRBV19 to TRBJ2-1, with 8 bases matching TRBD1. The germline gives CDR1 LNHDA, CDR2 SQIVND (reference sequence). V lost 5 bases and J lost 6; bases outside the gene matches: 9. The CDR3 has 15 residues. CDR3 residues: CASSGRDRPFNEQFF. The DNA of the CDR3 is TGTGCCAGTAGTGGCCGGGACAGGCCCTTCAATGAGCAGTTCTTC. The whole variable domain, filled in from reference TRBV19 and TRBJ2-1, reads DGGITQSPKYLFRKEGQNVTLSCEQNLNHDAMYWYRQDPGQGLRLIYYSQIVNDFQKGDIAEGYSVSREKKESFPLTVTSAQKNPTAFYLCASSGRDRPFNEQFFGPGTRLTVL.

The chain is built from TRBV9 and TRBJ2-2, with TRBD1 matching over 8 bases. The CDR3 is 15 amino acids. V shed 4 bases and J 1 base; nucleotides not matched to a gene: 3. The germline gives CDR1 SGDLS, CDR2 YYNGEE. The CDR3 coding sequence is TGTGCCAGCAGCCCGGGACAGGTGAACACCGGGGAGCTGTTTTTT. Protein: CASSPGQVNTGELFF.

V and J are TRBV5-5 and TRBJ2-7; TRBD1 agrees at 10 bases. The CDR3 is 17 residues long. V lost 0 bases and J lost 2; bases outside the gene matches: 8. Per the germline V gene, CDR1 is SGHKS and CDR2 is YYEKEE (reference sequence). CDR3 sequence: CASSLGLGTGAPYEQYF. In nucleotides, the CDR3 is TGTGCCAGCAGCTTGGGGTTGGGGACAGGGGCACCCTACGAGCAGTACTTC.

This clone is a singleton in its sample. The chain carries TRBV9 and TRBJ1-2; tentatively, D is TRBD1 (5 bases). Trimming pared 4 bases from V and 4 bases from J, leaving 14 bases between. This CDR3 region has 14 residues. Per germline, CDR1 SGDLS and CDR2 YYNGEE. CDR3 sequence (DNA): TGTGCCAGCAGCAAACTTTCAGGGATCTATGGCTACACCTTC. Amino acids: CASSKLSGIYGYTF.